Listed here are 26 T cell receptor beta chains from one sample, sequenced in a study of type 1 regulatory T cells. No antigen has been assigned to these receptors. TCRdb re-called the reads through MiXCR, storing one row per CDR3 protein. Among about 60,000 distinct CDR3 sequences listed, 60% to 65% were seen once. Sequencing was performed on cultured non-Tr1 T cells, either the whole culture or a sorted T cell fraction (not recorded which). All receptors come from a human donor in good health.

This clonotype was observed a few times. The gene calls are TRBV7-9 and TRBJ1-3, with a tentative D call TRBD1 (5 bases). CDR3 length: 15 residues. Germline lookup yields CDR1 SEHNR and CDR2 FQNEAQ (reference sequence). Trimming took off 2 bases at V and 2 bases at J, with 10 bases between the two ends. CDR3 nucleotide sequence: TGTGCCAGCAGCTTACGGGGGGAGCCTGGAAACACCATATATTTT. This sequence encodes CASSLRGEPGNTIYF.

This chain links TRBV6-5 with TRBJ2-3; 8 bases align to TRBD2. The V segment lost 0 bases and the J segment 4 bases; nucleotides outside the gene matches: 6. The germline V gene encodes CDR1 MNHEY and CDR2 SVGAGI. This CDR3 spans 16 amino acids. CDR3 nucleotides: TGTGCCAGCAGTTACTCTAGCGGGACCGGGGCAGATACGCAGTATTTT. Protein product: CASSYSSGTGADTQYF.

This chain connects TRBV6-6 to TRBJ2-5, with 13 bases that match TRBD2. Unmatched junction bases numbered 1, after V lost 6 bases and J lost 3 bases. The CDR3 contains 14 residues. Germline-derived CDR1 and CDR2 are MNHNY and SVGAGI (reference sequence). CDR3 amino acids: CASRGLAGEETQYF. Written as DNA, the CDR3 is TGTGCCAGCAGAGGACTAGCGGGAGAAGAGACCCAGTACTTC.

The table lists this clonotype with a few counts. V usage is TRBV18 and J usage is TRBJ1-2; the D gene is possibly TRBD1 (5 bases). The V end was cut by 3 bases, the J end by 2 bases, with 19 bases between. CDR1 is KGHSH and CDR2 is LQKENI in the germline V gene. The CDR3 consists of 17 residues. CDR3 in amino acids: CASSPGTPLIPNYGYTF. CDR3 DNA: TGTGCCAGCTCACCCGGGACGCCACTAATTCCCAACTATGGCTACACCTTC. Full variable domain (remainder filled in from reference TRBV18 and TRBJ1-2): NAGVMQNPRHLVRRRGQEARLRCSPMKGHSHVYWYRQLPEEGLKFMVYLQKENIIDESGMPKERFSAEFPKEGPSILRIQQVVRGDSAAYFCASSPGTPLIPNYGYTFGSGTRLTVV.

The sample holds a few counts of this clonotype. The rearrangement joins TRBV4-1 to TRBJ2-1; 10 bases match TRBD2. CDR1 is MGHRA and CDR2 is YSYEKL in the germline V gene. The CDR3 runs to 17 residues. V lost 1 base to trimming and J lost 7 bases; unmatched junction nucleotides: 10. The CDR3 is CASSQVDLGLAVNEQFF. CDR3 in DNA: TGCGCCAGCAGCCAAGTAGATCTTGGACTAGCGGTGAATGAGCAGTTCTTC.

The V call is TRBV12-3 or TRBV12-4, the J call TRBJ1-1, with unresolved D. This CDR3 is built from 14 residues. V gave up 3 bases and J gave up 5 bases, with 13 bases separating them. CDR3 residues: CASSFNPRGTEAFF. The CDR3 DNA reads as TGTGCCAGCAGTTTTAATCCACGAGGGACTGAAGCTTTCTTT.

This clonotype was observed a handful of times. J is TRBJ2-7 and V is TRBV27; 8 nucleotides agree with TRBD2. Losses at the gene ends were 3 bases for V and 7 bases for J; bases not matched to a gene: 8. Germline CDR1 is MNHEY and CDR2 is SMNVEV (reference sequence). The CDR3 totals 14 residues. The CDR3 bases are TGTGCCAGCAGTTTCTTAGCGGGAAAGAGGGAGCAGTACTTC. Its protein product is CASSFLAGKREQYF.

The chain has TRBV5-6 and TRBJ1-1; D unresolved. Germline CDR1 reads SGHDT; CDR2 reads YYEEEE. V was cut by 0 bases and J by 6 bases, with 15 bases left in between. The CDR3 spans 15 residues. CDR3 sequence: CASSLAVVGTPEAFF. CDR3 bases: TGTGCCAGCAGCTTGGCCGTCGTCGGTACACCTGAAGCTTTCTTT.

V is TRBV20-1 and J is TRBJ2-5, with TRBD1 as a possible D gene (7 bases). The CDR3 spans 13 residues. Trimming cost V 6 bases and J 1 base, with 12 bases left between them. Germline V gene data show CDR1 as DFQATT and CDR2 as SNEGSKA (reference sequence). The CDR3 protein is CSAEEGAQETQYF. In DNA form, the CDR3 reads TGCAGTGCCGAGGAGGGGGCCCAAGAGACCCAGTACTTC.

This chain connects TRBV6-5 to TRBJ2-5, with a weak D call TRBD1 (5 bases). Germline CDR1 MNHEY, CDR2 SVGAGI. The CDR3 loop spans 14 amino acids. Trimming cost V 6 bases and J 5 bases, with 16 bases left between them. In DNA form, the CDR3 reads TGTGCCAGCAGCACGCCCAGGGTCTCGGAGACCCAGTACTTC. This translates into CASSTPRVSETQYF.

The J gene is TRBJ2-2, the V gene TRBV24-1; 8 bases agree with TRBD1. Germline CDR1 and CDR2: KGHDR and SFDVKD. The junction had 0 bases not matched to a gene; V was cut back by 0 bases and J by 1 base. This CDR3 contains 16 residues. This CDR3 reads CATSDLGQGNTGELFF. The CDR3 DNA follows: TGTGCCACCAGTGATTTGGGACAGGGGAACACCGGGGAGCTGTTTTTT.

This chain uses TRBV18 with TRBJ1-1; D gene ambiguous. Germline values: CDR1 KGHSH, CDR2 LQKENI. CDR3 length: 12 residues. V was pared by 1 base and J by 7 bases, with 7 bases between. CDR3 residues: CASSPRRNEAFF. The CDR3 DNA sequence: TGTGCCAGCTCACCACGGAGGAATGAAGCTTTCTTT.

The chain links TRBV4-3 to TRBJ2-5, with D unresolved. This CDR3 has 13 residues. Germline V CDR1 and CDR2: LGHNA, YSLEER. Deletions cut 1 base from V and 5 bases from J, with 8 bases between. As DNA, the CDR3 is TGCGCCAGCAGCCAAGCACTGCGGGAGACCCAGTACTTC. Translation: CASSQALRETQYF.

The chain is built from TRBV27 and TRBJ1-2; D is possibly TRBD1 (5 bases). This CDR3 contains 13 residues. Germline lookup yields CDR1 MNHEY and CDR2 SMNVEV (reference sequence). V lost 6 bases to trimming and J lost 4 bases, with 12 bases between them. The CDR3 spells CASRGGGIYGYTF. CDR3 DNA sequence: TGTGCCAGCAGGGGGGGAGGGATCTATGGCTACACCTTC.

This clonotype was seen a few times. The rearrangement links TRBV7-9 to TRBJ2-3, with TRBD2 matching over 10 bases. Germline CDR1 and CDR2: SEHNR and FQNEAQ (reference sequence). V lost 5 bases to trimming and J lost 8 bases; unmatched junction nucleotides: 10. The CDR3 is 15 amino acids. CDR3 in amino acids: CASSASSGRVGTQYF. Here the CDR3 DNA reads TGTGCCAGCAGCGCGTCTAGCGGGAGAGTTGGTACGCAGTATTTT.

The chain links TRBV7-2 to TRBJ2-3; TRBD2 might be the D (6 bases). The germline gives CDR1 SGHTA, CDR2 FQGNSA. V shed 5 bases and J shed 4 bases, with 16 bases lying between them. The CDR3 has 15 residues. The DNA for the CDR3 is TGTGCCAGCAGCCTCTCGCGGGGAGCGCCAGATACGCAGTATTTT. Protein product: CASSLSRGAPDTQYF.

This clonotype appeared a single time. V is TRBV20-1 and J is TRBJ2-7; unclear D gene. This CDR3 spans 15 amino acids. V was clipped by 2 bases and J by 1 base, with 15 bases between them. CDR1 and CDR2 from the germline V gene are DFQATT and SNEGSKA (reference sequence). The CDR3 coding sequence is TGCAGTGCTAGACCGCGACGGGCCCCTTCCTACGAGCAGTACTTC. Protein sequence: CSARPRRAPSYEQYF.

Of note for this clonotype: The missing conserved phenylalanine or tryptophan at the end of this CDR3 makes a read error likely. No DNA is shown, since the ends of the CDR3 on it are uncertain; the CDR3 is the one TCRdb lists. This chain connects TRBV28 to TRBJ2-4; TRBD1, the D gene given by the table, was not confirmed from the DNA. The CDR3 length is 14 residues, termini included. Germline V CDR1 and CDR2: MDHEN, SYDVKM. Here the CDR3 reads CASSSRGTLPGTGL.

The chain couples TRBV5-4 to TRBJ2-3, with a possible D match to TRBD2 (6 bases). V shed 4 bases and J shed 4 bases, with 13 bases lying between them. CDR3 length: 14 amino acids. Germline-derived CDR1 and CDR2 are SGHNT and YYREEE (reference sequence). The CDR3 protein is CASSPPGSSDTQYF. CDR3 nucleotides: TGTGCCAGCAGCCCGCCCGGGAGCTCAGATACGCAGTATTTT.

The CDR3 loop is CASSGMSTDTQYF. The CDR3 DNA is TGTGCCAGCAGCGGCATGAGCACAGATACGCAGTATTTT. This chain uses TRBV12-3 or TRBV12-4 with TRBJ2-3; unclear D gene. CDR3 length equals 13 residues. Between the trimmed V and J ends, which lost 6 bases and 0 bases, there was a span of 7 bases.

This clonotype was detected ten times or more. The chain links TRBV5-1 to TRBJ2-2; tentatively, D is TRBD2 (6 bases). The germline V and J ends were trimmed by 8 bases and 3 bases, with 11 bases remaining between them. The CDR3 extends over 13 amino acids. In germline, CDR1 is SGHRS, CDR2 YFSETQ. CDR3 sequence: CASFSGDTGELFF. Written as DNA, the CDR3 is TGCGCCAGTTTTTCGGGGGACACCGGGGAGCTGTTTTTT.

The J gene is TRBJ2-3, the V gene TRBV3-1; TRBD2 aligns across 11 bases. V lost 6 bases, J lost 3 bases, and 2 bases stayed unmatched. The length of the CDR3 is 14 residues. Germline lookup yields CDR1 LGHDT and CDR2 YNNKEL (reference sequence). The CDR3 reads CASRGLAATDTQYF. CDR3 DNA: TGTGCCAGCAGGGGACTAGCGGCTACAGATACGCAGTATTTT.

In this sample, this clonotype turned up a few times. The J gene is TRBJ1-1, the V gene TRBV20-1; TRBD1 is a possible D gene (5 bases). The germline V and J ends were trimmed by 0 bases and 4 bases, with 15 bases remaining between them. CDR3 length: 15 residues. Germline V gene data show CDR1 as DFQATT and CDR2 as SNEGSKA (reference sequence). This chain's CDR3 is CSARDRQIGGTEAFF. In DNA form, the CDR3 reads TGCAGTGCTAGAGATCGACAGATCGGAGGCACTGAAGCTTTCTTT.

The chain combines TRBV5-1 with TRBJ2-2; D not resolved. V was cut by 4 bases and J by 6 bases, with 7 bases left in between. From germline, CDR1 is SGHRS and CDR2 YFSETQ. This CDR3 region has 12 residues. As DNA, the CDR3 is TGCGCCAGCAGCGAAGGGCCCGGGGAGCTGTTTTTT. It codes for CASSEGPGELFF.

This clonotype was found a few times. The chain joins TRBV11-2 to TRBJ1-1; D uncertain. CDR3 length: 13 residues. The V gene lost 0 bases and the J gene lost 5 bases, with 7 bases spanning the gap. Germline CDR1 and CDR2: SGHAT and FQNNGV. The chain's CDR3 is CASSLEISTEAFF. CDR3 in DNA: TGTGCCAGCAGCTTAGAGATTTCGACTGAAGCTTTCTTT.

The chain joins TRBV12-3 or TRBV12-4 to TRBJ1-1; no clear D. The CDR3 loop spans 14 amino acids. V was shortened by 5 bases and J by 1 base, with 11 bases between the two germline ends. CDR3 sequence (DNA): TGTGCCAGCAGTCCCATCACAAAGAACACTGAAGCTTTCTTT. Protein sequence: CASSPITKNTEAFF.